This entry describes one TCR beta chain. Its matching antigen is unknown. Expressed TCRB transcripts were sequenced, since all the RNA that had been isolated was reverse transcribed. Profiled with immunoSEQ multiplex PCR; TCRdb holds only in-frame clones, not every one. Among about 180,000 clones listed, approximately 8% were seen once. Populations obtained by sorting all exceeded 95% purity. Trimming at V came to 0 bases and at J to 0 bases, leaving 13 bases not matched to a gene. The CDR3 runs 19 residues. Germline CDR1 and CDR2: LGHNA and YNFKEQ. This entry belongs to a study of beta chain features in type 1 diabetes. General study points: Moderately but significantly shorter TCRB CDR3s were found in Type 1 diabetes patients in all four CD4+ subsets.

The sequence came from a man aged 18 to 35 with type 1 diabetes. What was sequenced was central memory CD4+ T cells from blood. This chain connects TRBV4-2 to TRBJ2-5, with 7 nucleotides matching TRBD2. The CDR3: CASSQEGDPWGGYQETQYF. The CDR3 DNA follows: TGTGCCAGCAGCCAAGAGGGCGACCCCTGGGGAGGGTACCAAGAGACCCAGTACTTC.